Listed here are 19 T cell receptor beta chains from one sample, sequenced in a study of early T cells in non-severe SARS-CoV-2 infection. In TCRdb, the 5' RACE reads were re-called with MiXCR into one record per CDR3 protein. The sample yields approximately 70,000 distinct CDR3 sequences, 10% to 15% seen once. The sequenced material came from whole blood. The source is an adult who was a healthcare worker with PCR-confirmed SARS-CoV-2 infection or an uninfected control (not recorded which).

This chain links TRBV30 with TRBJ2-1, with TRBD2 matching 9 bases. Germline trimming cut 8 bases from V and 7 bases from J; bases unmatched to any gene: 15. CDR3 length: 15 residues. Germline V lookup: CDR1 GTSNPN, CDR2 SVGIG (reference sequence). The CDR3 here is CARREAGGFFNEQFF. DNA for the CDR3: TGTGCCCGCCGCGAAGCGGGAGGTTTCTTTAATGAGCAGTTCTTC.

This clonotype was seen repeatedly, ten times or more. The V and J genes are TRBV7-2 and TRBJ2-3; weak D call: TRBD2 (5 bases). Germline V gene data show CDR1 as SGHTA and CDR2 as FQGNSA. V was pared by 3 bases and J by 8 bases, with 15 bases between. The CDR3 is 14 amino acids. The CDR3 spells CASSFSLTRATQYF. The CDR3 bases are TGTGCCAGCAGCTTTTCCCTTACTAGGGCTACGCAGTATTTT.

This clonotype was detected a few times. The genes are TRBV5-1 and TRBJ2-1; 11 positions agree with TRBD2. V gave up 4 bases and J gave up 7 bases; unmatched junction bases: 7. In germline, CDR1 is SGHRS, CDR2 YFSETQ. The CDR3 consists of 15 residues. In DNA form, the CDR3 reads TGCGCCAGCAGCCGGTCGACTAGCGGGACTAATGAGCAGTTCTTC. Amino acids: CASSRSTSGTNEQFF.

The CDR3 loop reads CASSPPLNTEAFF. CDR3 sequence (DNA): TGTGCCAGCTCACCACCTTTGAACACTGAAGCTTTCTTT. The chain joins TRBV18 to TRBJ1-1; the D is unclear. CDR3 length: 13 amino acids. Germline V CDR1 and CDR2: KGHSH, LQKENI. The V end was cut by 0 bases, the J end by 0 bases, with 2 bases between.

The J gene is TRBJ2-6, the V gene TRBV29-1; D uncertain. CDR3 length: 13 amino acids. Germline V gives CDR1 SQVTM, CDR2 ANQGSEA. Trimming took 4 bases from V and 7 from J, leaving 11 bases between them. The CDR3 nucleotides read TGCAGCGTTGGAACACCTCTTGCCAACGTCCTGACTTTC. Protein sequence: CSVGTPLANVLTF.

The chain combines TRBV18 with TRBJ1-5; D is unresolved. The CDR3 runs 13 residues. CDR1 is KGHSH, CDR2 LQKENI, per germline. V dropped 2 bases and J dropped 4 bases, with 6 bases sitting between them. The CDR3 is CASSPMGNQPQHF. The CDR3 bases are TGTGCCAGCTCACCAATGGGGAATCAGCCCCAGCATTTT.

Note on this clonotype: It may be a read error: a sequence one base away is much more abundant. CDR3 sequence (DNA): TGTGCCAGCAGTTTATTGACCTACGAGCGGTACTTC. It specifies CASSLLTYERYF. This chain joins TRBV12-3 or TRBV12-4 and TRBJ2-7, with D hard to call. The length of the CDR3 is 12 residues.

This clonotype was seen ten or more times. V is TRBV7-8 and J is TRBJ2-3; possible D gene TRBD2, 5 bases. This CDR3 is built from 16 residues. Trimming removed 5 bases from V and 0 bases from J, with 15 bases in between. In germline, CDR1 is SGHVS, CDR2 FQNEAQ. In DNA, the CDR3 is TGTGCCAGCAGCCCCGAGGGAAGATCTAGCACAGATACGCAGTATTTT. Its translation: CASSPEGRSSTDTQYF.

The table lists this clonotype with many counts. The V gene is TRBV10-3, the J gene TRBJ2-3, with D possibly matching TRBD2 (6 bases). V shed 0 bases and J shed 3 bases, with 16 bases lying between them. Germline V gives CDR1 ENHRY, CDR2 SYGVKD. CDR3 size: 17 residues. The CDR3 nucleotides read TGTGCCATCAGTGAGTCGGCCGTGCGGGATTTTACAGATACGCAGTATTTT. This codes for CAISESAVRDFTDTQYF.

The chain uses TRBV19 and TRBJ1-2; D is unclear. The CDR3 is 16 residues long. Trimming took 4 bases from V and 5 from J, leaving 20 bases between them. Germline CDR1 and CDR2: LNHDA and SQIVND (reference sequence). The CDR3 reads CASSTSKVGNRYGYTF. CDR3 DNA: TGTGCCAGTAGTACTTCCAAGGTGGGGAATCGGTATGGCTACACCTTC.

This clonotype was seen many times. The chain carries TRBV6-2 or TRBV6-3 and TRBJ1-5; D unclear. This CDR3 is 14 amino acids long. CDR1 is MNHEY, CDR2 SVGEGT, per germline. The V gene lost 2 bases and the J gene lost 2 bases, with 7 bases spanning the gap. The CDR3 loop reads CASSYGGGNQPQHF. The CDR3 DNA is TGTGCCAGCAGTTACGGTGGGGGCAATCAGCCCCAGCATTTT.

The CDR3 sequence: CSVGGAAYEQYF. The CDR3 DNA follows: TGCAGCGTTGGCGGGGCGGCCTACGAGCAGTACTTC. The chain carries TRBV29-1 and TRBJ2-7, with a tentative D call TRBD2 (6 bases). The V and J ends lost 4 bases and 2 bases respectively, with 9 bases between them. This CDR3 comprises 12 residues. CDR1 is SQVTM and CDR2 is ANQGSEA in the germline V gene.

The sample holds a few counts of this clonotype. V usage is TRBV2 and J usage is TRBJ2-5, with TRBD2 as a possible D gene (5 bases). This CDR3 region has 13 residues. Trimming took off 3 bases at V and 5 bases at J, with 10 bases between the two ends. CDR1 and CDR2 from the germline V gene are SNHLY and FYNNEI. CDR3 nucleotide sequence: TGTGCCAGCAGTGACCTCGGCGGGGAGACCCAGTACTTC. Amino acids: CASSDLGGETQYF. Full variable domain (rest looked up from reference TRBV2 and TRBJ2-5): EPEVTQTPSHQVTQMGQEVILRCVPISNHLYFYWYRQILGQKVEFLVSFYNNEISEKSEIFDDQFSVERPDGSNFTLKIRSTKLEDSAMYFCASSDLGGETQYFGPGTRLLVL.

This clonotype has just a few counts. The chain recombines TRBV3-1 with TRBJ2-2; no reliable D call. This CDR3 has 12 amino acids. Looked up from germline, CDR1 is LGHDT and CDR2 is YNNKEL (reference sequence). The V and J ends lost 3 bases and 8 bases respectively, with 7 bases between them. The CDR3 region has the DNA TGTGCCAGCAGCCATTTCGGAGGGGAGCTGTTTTTT. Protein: CASSHFGGELFF.

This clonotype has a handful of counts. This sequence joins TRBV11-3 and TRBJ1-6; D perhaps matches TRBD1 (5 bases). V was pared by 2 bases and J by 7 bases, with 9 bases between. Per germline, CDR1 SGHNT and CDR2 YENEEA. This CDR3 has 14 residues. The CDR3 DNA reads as TGTGCCAGCAGCTTACAGGGCTCGAATTCACCCCTCCACTTT. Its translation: CASSLQGSNSPLHF.

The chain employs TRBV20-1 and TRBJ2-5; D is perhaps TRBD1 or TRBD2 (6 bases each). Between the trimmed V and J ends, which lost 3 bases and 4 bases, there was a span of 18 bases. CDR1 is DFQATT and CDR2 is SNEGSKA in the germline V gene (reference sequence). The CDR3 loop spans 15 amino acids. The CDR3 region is CSASWGRGLSETQYF. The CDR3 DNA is TGCAGTGCTAGTTGGGGCAGGGGACTCTCAGAGACCCAGTACTTC.

The DNA for the CDR3 is TGTGCCAGTAGTAACGGGGGGTATGCCTATGGCTACACCTTC. Amino acid sequence: CASSNGGYAYGYTF. The chain couples TRBV19 to TRBJ1-2, with D possibly matching TRBD1 (5 bases). CDR3 length: 14 residues. The V gene's germline CDR1 is LNHDA and CDR2 SQIVND (reference sequence). Trimming shortened V by 4 bases and J by 4 bases, and 13 bases separated the two germline ends.

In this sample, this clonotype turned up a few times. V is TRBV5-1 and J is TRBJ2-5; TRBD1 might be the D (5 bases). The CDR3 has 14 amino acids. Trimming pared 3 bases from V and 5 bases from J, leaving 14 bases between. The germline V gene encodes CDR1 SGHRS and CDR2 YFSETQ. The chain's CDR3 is CASSSGGRAETQYF. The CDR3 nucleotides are TGCGCCAGCAGCTCTGGTGGCAGGGCTGAGACCCAGTACTTC.

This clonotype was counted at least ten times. The CDR3 nucleotides read TGCAGTGCTAGCCTGCTAGCGGGGGGGCAGGAGCAGTACTTC. It codes for CSASLLAGGQEQYF. This chain links TRBV20-1 with TRBJ2-7, with 12 nucleotides matching TRBD2. The CDR3 is 14 residues long. Trimming at V came to 3 bases and at J to 7 bases, leaving 7 bases not matched to a gene. Germline V CDR1 and CDR2: DFQATT, SNEGSKA (reference sequence).